One sample yielded the 8 T cell receptor beta chains listed below, sequenced in a study of T cells in localized non-small cell lung cancer. Clones were sequenced by immunoSEQ multiplex PCR, and TCRdb holds only the in-frame ones, with some missing. The table records around 30,000 clones, over 80% of them present only once. The sample in question was peripheral blood, obtained before any cancer treatment. These TCRs come from a male donor at least 60 years old with stage I lung adenocarcinoma.

This rearrangement joins TRBV5-1 to TRBJ2-1; 12 bases line up with TRBD2. Germline V gives CDR1 SGHRS, CDR2 YFSETQ. The CDR3 covers 15 residues. V lost 0 bases, J lost 10 bases, and 5 bases stayed unmatched. As DNA, the CDR3 is TGCGCCAGCAGCTTGGGACTAGCGGGGGACATAGAGCAGTTCTTC. Its translation is CASSLGLAGDIEQFF.

The genes are TRBV4-2 and TRBJ1-1; D perhaps matches TRBD1 (6 bases). CDR3 length: 15 amino acids. The germline CDR1 and CDR2 sequences are LGHNA and YNFKEQ. Trimming removed 0 bases at V and 7 bases at J, with 15 bases between. The CDR3 protein is CASSQDFTGLNEAFF. CDR3 bases: TGTGCCAGCAGCCAAGATTTTACAGGGCTTAATGAAGCTTTCTTT.

The V gene is TRBV19, the J gene TRBJ2-1; 11 bases fit TRBD2. Per germline, CDR1 LNHDA and CDR2 SQIVND (reference sequence). The CDR3 spans 15 residues. V shed 5 bases, J shed 8 bases, and the junction held 8 bases outside the gene matches. CDR3 protein: CASSVAGGTSDEQFF. Here the CDR3 DNA reads TGTGCCAGTAGTGTAGCGGGGGGGACGTCGGATGAGCAGTTCTTC.

This clone came up a few times. The rearrangement links TRBV5-6 to TRBJ2-7; 9 bases map to TRBD1. The CDR3 has 17 amino acids. Germline loops: CDR1 SGHDT, CDR2 YYEEEE. The trim removed 2 bases at V and 1 base at J, leaving 10 bases unmatched. The CDR3 reads CASSFSPGQGWSYEQYF. The DNA of the CDR3 is TGTGCCAGCAGCTTTTCCCCGGGACAGGGATGGTCCTACGAGCAGTACTTC.

This rearrangement joins TRBV2 to TRBJ1-5; D uncertain. V shed 4 bases and J shed 2 bases, with 9 bases lying between them. This CDR3 comprises 14 residues. The germline gives CDR1 SNHLY, CDR2 FYNNEI. CDR3: CASSARHGNQPQHF. CDR3 nucleotides: TGTGCCAGCAGTGCTCGGCACGGCAATCAGCCCCAGCATTTT.

The chain couples TRBV6-1 to TRBJ2-7; no reliable D call. This CDR3 spans 15 amino acids. CDR1 and CDR2 from the germline V gene are MNHNS and SASEGT. Trimming shortened V by 6 bases and J by 1 base, and 16 bases separated the two germline ends. CDR3 bases: TGTGCCAGCAGCCTTATGGCGGCCGCATCCTACGAGCAGTACTTC. This sequence encodes CASSLMAAASYEQYF.

This clone was counted only a few times. Other DNA sequences within the sample encode an identical CDR3. The chain uses TRBV4-1 and TRBJ2-7; 7 bases match TRBD1. V lost 1 base, J lost 2 bases, and 8 bases stayed unmatched. Germline assignment: CDR1 MGHRA and CDR2 YSYEKL. The CDR3 covers 16 residues. CDR3 DNA: TGCGCCAGCAGCCAAGGGTCAGACAGGGTAACCTACGAGCAGTACTTC. As protein: CASSQGSDRVTYEQYF.

This clone showed up just a few times. The J gene is TRBJ1-2, the V gene TRBV2, with 8 bases aligning to TRBD1. The CDR3 consists of 14 residues. CDR1 is SNHLY and CDR2 is FYNNEI in the germline V gene. The V gene end was trimmed by 6 bases and the J gene end by 6 bases; junction bases not matched to a gene: 9. CDR3 DNA sequence: TGTGCCAGCAGGAAGGACAGGGTGGGAGATGGCTACACCTTC. This encodes CASRKDRVGDGYTF.